A single sample gave rise to the 4 T cell receptor beta chains below, sequenced in a study of T-cell reconstitution after alpha-beta-depleted transplantation in children (dated by TCRdb to about 2016). What this sample's treatment or condition label stands for: allogeneic hematopoietic cell transplantation with graft depleted of TCRalphabeta T cells and CD19 B cells. The library was made by PCR. Sequenced using an Illumina HiSeq 2500. Molecular barcoding was employed in the preparation of TCR libraries, with unique molecular identifiers being used to normalize TCRbeta repertoire quantification. TCRdb reprocessing: public reads trimmed at Q25 with fastp, clones called with MiXCR, in-frame beta chains kept. Under each unique CDR3 protein, matching rows form one entry showing the most common genes and DNA. This sample is represented by about 300,000 distinct CDR3 sequences; about 9.5% of them were singletons. The ten largest clones take up 7.5% of the sample.

Material: PBMCs, obtained before TCRalphabeta/CD19-depleted stem cell transplant. These receptors were collected from a boy in the first two years of life with acute myeloid leukemia, due to receive a stem cell transplant.

This clonotype occurred many times. The V and J genes are TRBV27 and TRBJ2-7, with TRBD1 as a possible D gene (6 bases). The V gene lost 5 bases and the J gene lost 6 bases, with 14 bases spanning the gap. Per germline, CDR1 MNHEY and CDR2 SMNVEV (reference sequence). CDR3 length equals 13 residues. The CDR3 nucleotides are TGTGCCAGCAGTCAGGGGTTCCTGATCGAGCAGTACTTC. It encodes CASSQGFLIEQYF.

This clonotype was found many times. The chain combines TRBV12-3 or TRBV12-4 with TRBJ2-3; no clear D gene. V was shortened by 6 bases and J by 2 bases, with 6 bases between the two germline ends. The CDR3 is 12 amino acids. The CDR3 DNA is TGTGCCAGCAGCCAAATCACAGATACGCAGTATTTT. Its protein product is CASSQITDTQYF.

This clonotype was counted ten times or more. The chain employs TRBV15 and TRBJ1-6; unclear D gene. Germline CDR1 and CDR2: LNHNV and YYDKDF (reference sequence). Trimming took off 0 bases at V and 0 bases at J, with 3 bases between the two ends. This CDR3 region has 15 residues. CDR3 loop: CATSRDSSYNSPLHF. DNA of the CDR3: TGTGCCACCAGCAGAGACAGCTCCTATAATTCACCCCTCCACTTT.

This clonotype was seen ten or more times. As DNA, the CDR3 is TGCGCCAGCAGCCAAGGACAGTACGGCGGGGAGCTGTTTTTT. It is translated as CASSQGQYGGELFF. The chain joins TRBV4-1 to TRBJ2-2; possibly TRBD1 for D (5 bases). This CDR3 contains 14 residues. The V end lost 1 base, the J end lost 7 bases, and 10 bases lay between the germline ends. The germline gives CDR1 MGHRA, CDR2 YSYEKL.